The 30 T cell receptor beta chains below were found in one sample sequenced in a study of blood T cell repertoires in COVID-19. Clones were read by immunoSEQ multiplex PCR, and TCRdb kept only the in-frame ones, dropping some. This table has 250,000 or so clones, approximately 80% appearing once. Sequenced material: peripheral blood. These receptors came from a man aged 35 to 55 who had recovered from COVID-19.

Points on this clone: A junction boundary mismatches the germline segment, possibly from a read error. V is TRBV3-1 (or the pseudogene TRBV3-2) and J is TRBJ1-5, with a weak D call TRBD1 (6 bases). Germline CDR1 LGHDT, CDR2 YNNKEL (reference sequence). The CDR3 is made up of 12 amino acids. CDR3 DNA: TGTGCCAGCAGCCTCAGTGGGGGGGCCTTAGCATTT. It translates to CASSLSGGALAF.

The rearrangement links TRBV5-1 to TRBJ2-1, with 12 bases matching TRBD2. V dropped 7 bases and J dropped 0; count of bases not matched to a gene: 11. Germline lookup yields CDR1 SGHRS and CDR2 YFSETQ. The CDR3 has 18 amino acids. In DNA, the CDR3 is TGCGCCAGCGGCAAGACTAGCGGGAGCGCCAGCTCCTACAATGAGCAGTTCTTC. Translation: CASGKTSGSASSYNEQFF. The whole variable domain, remainder taken from reference TRBV5-1 and TRBJ2-1, is KAGVTQTPRYLIKTRGQQVTLSCSPISGHRSVSWYQQTPGQGLQFLFEYFSETQRNKGNFPGRFSGRQFSNSRSEMNVSTLELGDSALYLCASGKTSGSASSYNEQFFGPGTRLTVL.

V is TRBV27 and J is TRBJ1-1, with a weak D call TRBD1 (5 bases). V was pared by 5 bases and J by 0 bases, with 13 bases between. The CDR3 sequence is 15 residues long. The germline gives CDR1 MNHEY, CDR2 SMNVEV (reference sequence). The CDR3 DNA reads TGTGCCAGCAGTCCCAGGGCAAGATTGAACACTGAAGCTTTCTTT. It encodes CASSPRARLNTEAFF.

The rearrangement joins TRBV5-4 to TRBJ2-7; D may be TRBD2 (6 bases). V was shortened by 1 base and J by 11 bases, with 13 bases between the two germline ends. Germline V gene sequence: CDR1 SGHNT, CDR2 YYREEE (reference sequence). This CDR3 has 12 residues. CDR3 loop: CASSLRGMVEYF. In DNA, the CDR3 is TGTGCCAGCAGCTTGCGGGGGATGGTCGAGTACTTC.

The chain is built from TRBV7-8 and TRBJ2-7; possible D gene TRBD2, 5 bases. The CDR3 runs 13 residues. V lost 3 bases, J lost 2 bases, and 8 bases lay in between. Germline assignment: CDR1 SGHVS and CDR2 FQNEAQ. CDR3 amino acids: CASSFEGTYEQYF. CDR3 nucleotides: TGTGCCAGCAGCTTTGAGGGCACCTACGAGCAGTACTTC.

With regard to this clone: Relative to the germline gene, one junction end is altered; a read error may explain this. The rearrangement joins TRBV18 to TRBJ1-2; perhaps TRBD1 as D (6 bases). The CDR3 extends over 13 amino acids. Germline-derived CDR1 and CDR2 are KGHSH and LQKENI. CDR3 coding DNA: TGTGCCAGCACACCTGACAGGATGGAGGGCTACACCTTC. It yields the protein CASTPDRMEGYTF.

V is TRBV20-1 and J is TRBJ2-5; D gene unclear. CDR1 is DFQATT, CDR2 SNEGSKA, per germline (reference sequence). The CDR3 is 10 amino acids. Trimming pared 6 bases from V and 12 bases from J, leaving 14 bases between. The CDR3 DNA reads TGCAGTGCCACCGCAGGCGCTGAGTACTTC. It yields the protein CSATAGAEYF.

This clone has only one observation. The chain employs TRBV5-5 and TRBJ2-3; 11 bases align to TRBD2. Germline CDR1 SGHKS, CDR2 YYEKEE (reference sequence). The V segment lost 3 bases and the J segment 3 bases; nucleotides outside the gene matches: 6. CDR3 length: 16 residues. DNA for the CDR3: TGTGCCAGCAGCTCCCTAGCGGGGGGACGTACAGATACGCAGTATTTT. Encoded protein: CASSSLAGGRTDTQYF.

This rearrangement joins TRBV27 to TRBJ1-2, with a possible D match to TRBD1 (6 bases). CDR1 is MNHEY, CDR2 SMNVEV, per germline (reference sequence). The CDR3 covers 15 residues. The ends were cut back, 5 bases at V and 1 base at J, with 14 bases in the middle. CDR3 in DNA: TGTGCCAGCAGTGCAGCAGGGGTTCTTAACTATGGCTACACCTTC. Amino acid sequence: CASSAAGVLNYGYTF.

This clone was observed a few times. The V gene is TRBV5-4, the J gene TRBJ2-3; D not certain. The germline gives CDR1 SGHNT, CDR2 YYREEE (reference sequence). Trimming removed 0 bases at V and 1 base at J, with 12 bases between. This CDR3 comprises 16 residues. The CDR3 here is CASSLGREVRTDTQYF. The CDR3 DNA is TGTGCCAGCAGCTTGGGTCGCGAGGTCCGCACAGATACGCAGTATTTT. Supplemented by reference TRBV5-4 and TRBJ2-3, the full variable domain reads ETGVTQSPTHLIKTRGQQVTLRCSSQSGHNTVSWYQQALGQGPQFIFQYYREEENGRGNFPPRFSGLQFPNYSSELNVNALELDDSALYLCASSLGREVRTDTQYFGPGTRLTVL.

This sequence joins TRBV19 and TRBJ1-2; 8 bases are shared with TRBD1. The CDR3 is 14 residues long. J gave up 6 bases and V 4 bases, and 7 bases lay outside the gene matches. CDR1 and CDR2 (germline): LNHDA, SQIVND (reference sequence). CDR3 bases: TGTGCCAGTAGTACCCGGACAGGGTTGGATGGCTACACCTTC. This translates into CASSTRTGLDGYTF.

The chain couples TRBV13 to TRBJ1-1; 10 bases align to TRBD1. V dropped 1 base and J dropped 7; count of bases not matched to a gene: 6. Germline V CDR1 and CDR2: PRHDT, FYEKMQ (reference sequence). The CDR3 contains 15 residues. The CDR3 coding sequence is TGTGCCAGCAGCTTAGTTGGGACAGGGGTGGGTGAAGCTTTCTTT. Encoded protein: CASSLVGTGVGEAFF. The full variable domain, with the rest looked up from reference TRBV13 and TRBJ1-1, is AAGVIQSPRHLIKEKRETATLKCYPIPRHDTVYWYQQGPGQDPQFLISFYEKMQSDKGSIPDRFSAQQFSDYHSELNMSSLELGDSALYFCASSLVGTGVGEAFFGQGTRLTVV.

The V gene is TRBV4-2, the J gene TRBJ2-7; D gene ambiguous. V was shortened by 4 bases and J by 3 bases, with 22 bases between the two germline ends. Germline lookup yields CDR1 LGHNA and CDR2 YNFKEQ. The CDR3 spans 17 residues. The CDR3 spells CASSPQGGGKSRYEQYF. The CDR3 DNA reads as TGTGCCAGCAGCCCCCAAGGCGGCGGAAAGTCGCGCTACGAGCAGTACTTC.

This chain's CDR3 is CASSAGASGRGAGEQYF. As DNA, the CDR3 is TGTGCCAGCAGCGCAGGGGCTAGCGGGAGGGGGGCCGGCGAGCAGTACTTC. The rearrangement uses TRBV9 and TRBJ2-7; 12 nucleotides match TRBD2. J gave up 6 bases and V 3 bases, and 13 bases lay outside the gene matches. Germline assignment: CDR1 SGDLS and CDR2 YYNGEE. This CDR3 has 17 amino acids. The variable domain in full, completed from reference TRBV9 and TRBJ2-7, reads DSGVTQTPKHLITATGQRVTLRCSPRSGDLSVYWYQQSLDQGLQFLIQYYNGEERAKGNILERFSAQQFPDLHSELNLSSLELGDSALYFCASSAGASGRGAGEQYFGPGTRLTVT.

Only one count was recorded for this clone. The V and J genes are TRBV19 and TRBJ2-2; 12 bases match TRBD2. Per the germline V gene, CDR1 is LNHDA and CDR2 is SQIVND (reference sequence). V gave up 6 bases and J gave up 2 bases; unmatched junction bases: 7. The CDR3 consists of 17 residues. The CDR3 coding sequence is TGTGCCAGTAGAGGACTAGCGGGGAGATCAAACACCGGGGAGCTGTTTTTT. This codes for CASRGLAGRSNTGELFF.

CDR3 bases: TGTGCCAGCCTTTCAGTATCTGGGGCCAACGTCCTGACTTTC. Its translation is CASLSVSGANVLTF. V usage is TRBV6-5 and J usage is TRBJ2-6, with D unresolved. The CDR3 spans 14 residues. Germline CDR1 MNHEY, CDR2 SVGAGI. The V end was cut by 8 bases, the J end by 1 base, with 9 bases between.

The chain employs TRBV5-1 and TRBJ2-1; TRBD1 aligns across 12 bases. Germline V gene data show CDR1 as SGHRS and CDR2 as YFSETQ. J gave up 8 bases and V 3 bases, and 9 bases lay outside the gene matches. The CDR3 has 16 residues. CDR3 nucleotides: TGCGCCAGCAGCTCGCGTGGGACAGGGGGCAGGTATGAGCAGTTCTTC. This translates into CASSSRGTGGRYEQFF.

The chain has TRBV9 and TRBJ1-6; TRBD1 matches 7 bases. The CDR3 spans 16 residues. The germline V gene has CDR1 SGDLS and CDR2 YYNGEE. Trimming at V came to 3 bases and at J to 4 bases, leaving 7 bases not matched to a gene. CDR3 sequence (DNA): TGTGCCAGCAGCGGGACCGCGGGACAGTATAATTCACCCCTCCACTTT. Translating gives CASSGTAGQYNSPLHF.

The chain joins TRBV11-3 to TRBJ1-1; no clear D. V shed 5 bases and J shed 4 bases, with 14 bases lying between them. CDR3 size: 14 residues. Germline assignment: CDR1 SGHNT and CDR2 YENEEA. DNA for the CDR3: TGTGCCAGCAGCCGTAACATAGGAGGCACTGAAGCTTTCTTT. Translated, it gives CASSRNIGGTEAFF.

This chain's CDR3 is CATSETGTGRDEQFF. The CDR3 DNA reads as TGTGCCACCAGTGAGACCGGGACAGGGCGCGATGAGCAGTTCTTC. The chain uses TRBV24-1 and TRBJ2-1; 9 nucleotides line up with TRBD1. Germline CDR1 is KGHDR and CDR2 is SFDVKD. This CDR3 has 15 residues. V shed 4 bases, J shed 8 bases, and the junction held 8 bases outside the gene matches.

There are a few counts of this clone. The sample contains more than one DNA sequence encoding this CDR3. V gene TRBV7-2 combines with J gene TRBJ2-2; possible D gene TRBD1, 5 bases. CDR1 SGHTA and CDR2 FQGNSA come from the germline V gene. V gave up 3 bases and J gave up 0 bases, with 8 bases separating them. The CDR3 consists of 15 residues. The CDR3 region is CASSFYRSNTGELFF. CDR3 DNA: TGTGCCAGCAGCTTTTACAGGTCGAACACCGGGGAGCTGTTTTTT.

The chain carries TRBV11-3 and TRBJ2-3; no reliable D call. In germline, CDR1 is SGHNT, CDR2 YENEEA. The V gene lost 3 bases and the J gene lost 2 bases, with 3 bases spanning the gap. This CDR3 is 12 amino acids long. Written as DNA, the CDR3 is TGTGCCAGCAGCTTCCACACAGATACGCAGTATTTT. As protein: CASSFHTDTQYF.

Here the CDR3 reads CASSVSGNTIYF. The CDR3 DNA reads TGTGCCAGCAGCGTCTCTGGAAACACCATATATTTT. The chain links TRBV28 to TRBJ1-3, with D unresolved. The CDR3 is 12 amino acids. Trimming took off 6 bases at V and 0 bases at J, with 3 bases between the two ends. Per the germline V gene, CDR1 is MDHEN and CDR2 is SYDVKM.

The rearrangement joins TRBV7-6 to TRBJ2-1; 13 nucleotides match TRBD2. Trimming took 5 bases from V and 13 from J; bases not matched to a gene: 11. The CDR3 length is 15 residues. The V gene's germline CDR1 is SGHVS and CDR2 FNYEAQ. In DNA form, the CDR3 reads TGTGCCAGCAGCAACCGGACTAGCGGGGGATATAGTCAGTTCTTC. Protein: CASSNRTSGGYSQFF.

The chain employs TRBV5-1 and TRBJ2-1; 12 nucleotides align to TRBD2. CDR1 and CDR2 (germline): SGHRS, YFSETQ. The CDR3 sequence is 19 residues long. The V and J ends lost 0 bases and 6 bases, in that order; junction bases with no gene match: 13. CDR3 loop: CASSLVASGGAVVGNEQFF. The CDR3 DNA sequence: TGCGCCAGCAGCTTGGTGGCTAGCGGGGGGGCAGTTGTCGGCAATGAGCAGTTCTTC. The whole variable domain, remainder taken from reference TRBV5-1 and TRBJ2-1, is KAGVTQTPRYLIKTRGQQVTLSCSPISGHRSVSWYQQTPGQGLQFLFEYFSETQRNKGNFPGRFSGRQFSNSRSEMNVSTLELGDSALYLCASSLVASGGAVVGNEQFFGPGTRLTVL.

For this clone: Other DNA sequences within the sample encode an identical CDR3. The J gene is TRBJ2-2, the V gene TRBV5-1, with TRBD2 identical over 8 bases. Trimming cost V 1 base and J 1 base; bases outside gene matches: 3. Germline V CDR1 and CDR2: SGHRS, YFSETQ. CDR3 length: 16 amino acids. CDR3 protein: CASSLLAGGNTGELFF. The CDR3 DNA is TGCGCCAGCAGCTTGCTCGCGGGAGGGAACACCGGGGAGCTGTTTTTT.

The genes are TRBV2 and TRBJ1-2, with 8 bases matching TRBD1. Trimming at V came to 4 bases and at J to 5 bases, leaving 9 bases not matched to a gene. The CDR3 has 15 residues. CDR1 SNHLY and CDR2 FYNNEI come from the germline V gene. DNA for the CDR3: TGTGCCAGCAGTGCCCAGAGGACAGGGCTATATGGCTACACCTTC. It yields the protein CASSAQRTGLYGYTF.

The chain carries TRBV7-2 and TRBJ2-5, with 9 bases matching TRBD2. The V segment lost 2 bases and the J segment 0 bases; nucleotides outside the gene matches: 7. Germline CDR1 SGHTA, CDR2 FQGNSA. CDR3 length equals 17 residues. As DNA, the CDR3 is TGTGCCAGCAGCTTACGATTCCTAGCGGGAAACCAAGAGACCCAGTACTTC. Translation: CASSLRFLAGNQETQYF.

V is TRBV5-1 and J is TRBJ1-4; 9 nucleotides match TRBD1. Germline V gene data show CDR1 as SGHRS and CDR2 as YFSETQ. CDR3 size: 15 residues. V shed 4 bases and J 5 bases; nucleotides not matched to a gene: 6. The chain's CDR3 is CASSPRDRVNEKLFF. DNA for the CDR3: TGCGCCAGCAGCCCCCGGGACAGGGTCAATGAAAAACTGTTTTTT. The whole variable domain, filled in from reference TRBV5-1 and TRBJ1-4, reads KAGVTQTPRYLIKTRGQQVTLSCSPISGHRSVSWYQQTPGQGLQFLFEYFSETQRNKGNFPGRFSGRQFSNSRSEMNVSTLELGDSALYLCASSPRDRVNEKLFFGSGTQLSVL.

The chain uses TRBV7-2 and TRBJ2-7, with D possibly matching TRBD2 (7 bases). CDR3 length equals 15 residues. The germline gives CDR1 SGHTA, CDR2 FQGNSA. Deletions cut 1 base from V and 4 bases from J, with 14 bases between. CDR3 DNA sequence: TGTGCCAGCAGCTTAGAGGGGGGGGCCCTATACGAGCAGTACTTC. Translation: CASSLEGGALYEQYF. Full variable domain (outside the CDR3, taken from reference TRBV7-2 and TRBJ2-7): GAGVSQSPSNKVTEKGKDVELRCDPISGHTALYWYRQSLGQGLEFLIYFQGNSAPDKSGLPSDRFSAERTGGSVSTLTIQRTQQEDSAVYLCASSLEGGALYEQYFGPGTRLTVT.